These T cell receptor beta chains were read from a single sample in a study of blood T cell repertoires in COVID-19. Some clones are missing from TCRdb's copy, which holds only in-frame ones; the method was immunoSEQ multiplex PCR. The sample yields around 140,000 clones, 75% to 90% seen once. The sequencing input was peripheral blood. Receptors originate from an older man who had recovered from COVID-19. Both conserved end residues are part of each CDR3. The D gene is left open where the match is weak. Clone size is shown for a subset of rows, as once, few, many or a class of expanded clone.

d_call | j_call | clone_size | v_call | cdr3_length | cdr3_nt | cdr3_aa
. | TRBJ1-4 | . | TRBV20-1 | 14 | TGCAGTGCTAGTAAAACTTCGGCTAATGAAAAACTGTTTTTT | CSASKTSANEKLFF
TRBD2 | TRBJ2-1 | . | TRBV5-8 | 19 | TGTGCCAGCAGCTCGAGACTAGCGGGAGGGCCGGGGCGCTACAATGAGCAGTTCTTC | CASSSRLAGGPGRYNEQFF
TRBD2 | TRBJ2-1 | . | TRBV7-9 | 16 | TGTGCCAGCAGAGCATGGACTAGCGGGAGACCGCGTGAGCAGTTCTTC | CASRAWTSGRPREQFF
. | TRBJ2-2 | . | TRBV12-3/TRBV12-4 | 13 | TGTGCCAGTCCAGCGGTCTTTACCGGGGAGCTGTTTTTT | CASPAVFTGELFF
. | TRBJ1-4 | . | TRBV11-2 | 14 | TGTGCCAGCAGCGAGGGAGTTGTAAATGAAAAACTGTTTTTT | CASSEGVVNEKLFF
TRBD2 | TRBJ2-4 | . | TRBV5-5 | 13 | TGTGCCAGCGACGGACTAGCTAAAAACATTCAGTACTTC | CASDGLAKNIQYF
TRBD1 | TRBJ2-5 | once | TRBV18 | 15 | TGTGCCAGCTCACCCCGGGACAGGGCGAGAGAGACCCAGTACTTC | CASSPRDRARETQYF
TRBD1 | TRBJ1-6 | . | TRBV5-6 | 14 | TGTGCCAGCAGCCTAGGACAGGAATATTCACCCCTCCACTTT | CASSLGQEYSPLHF
TRBD1 | TRBJ1-2 | . | TRBV7-2 | 15 | TGTGCCAGCAGCGTAACAGGGGCCAATAATTATGGCTACACCTTC | CASSVTGANNYGYTF
. | TRBJ2-4 | . | TRBV21-1 | 18 | TGTGCCAGCAGCCGCAACCGGGACAGGGGGCTGGCCAAAAACATTCAGTACTTC | CASSRNRDRGLAKNIQYF
. | TRBJ1-1 | . | TRBV4-1 | 14 | TGCGCCAGCAGACCTAGCGAATTCAACACTGAAGCTTTCTTT | CASRPSEFNTEAFF
. | TRBJ2-7 | few | TRBV2 | 16 | TGTGCCAGCAGTGATACTCGACAGTCGTATACCTACGAGCAGTACTTC | CASSDTRQSYTYEQYF
TRBD2 | TRBJ2-7 | . | TRBV10-2 | 14 | TGCGCCAGCAGCAATAGCGGGAGGGCGAACGAGCAGTACTTC | CASSNSGRANEQYF
. | TRBJ2-7 | . | TRBV5-4 | 14 | TGTGCCAGCAGCTTTCTTGGGAGCTCCTACGAGCAGTACTTC | CASSFLGSSYEQYF
. | TRBJ2-7 | . | TRBV5-4 | 14 | TGTGCCAGCAGCCTCACTGTGGCTGGAGGAGAGCAGTACTTC | CASSLTVAGGEQYF
TRBD1 | TRBJ2-3 | . | TRBV7-3 | 19 | TGTGCCAGCAGCTCCCGGGCGGGACAGGGCCCAGTTTCCTGGGATACGCAGTATTTT | CASSSRAGQGPVSWDTQYF
TRBD1 | TRBJ1-1 | . | TRBV18 | 15 | TGTGCCAGCTCACGTCTCGGGACAGGAGAACAAGGAGCTTTCTTT | CASSRLGTGEQGAFF
TRBD2 | TRBJ2-7 | once | TRBV27 | 14 | TGTGCCAGCAGTTTATGGGCTAGCGGCTACGAGCAGTACTTC | CASSLWASGYEQYF
. | TRBJ2-7 | . | TRBV3-1/TRBV3-2 | 19 | TGTGCCAGCAGCCAAGATCCAAGGGGTGCCGGAATCAGCTCCTACGAGCAGTACTTC | CASSQDPRGAGISSYEQYF
TRBD1 | TRBJ1-6 | . | TRBV4-3 | 19 | TGCGCCAGCAGCCAAGAGGTCTACAGGGGGCTCTCCCAGAATTCACCCCTCCACTTT | CASSQEVYRGLSQNSPLHF
. | TRBJ1-2 | . | TRBV20-1 | 10 | TGCAGTGCTAGAGAGGCTGGCTACACCTTC | CSAREAGYTF
. | TRBJ1-5 | . | TRBV4-1 | 16 | TGCGCCAGCAGCCAAGAAGGCGGAAGAATAGGTCAGCCCCAGCATTTT | CASSQEGGRIGQPQHF
. | TRBJ2-7 | few | TRBV6-5 | 13 | TGTGCCAGCAGCCACAACGAGGGTGGCGAGCAGTACTTC | CASSHNEGGEQYF
TRBD1 | TRBJ1-2 | . | TRBV7-2 | 15 | TGTGCCAGCAGCTTTCGGCCGGGACAGGAAGATGGCTACACCTTC | CASSFRPGQEDGYTF
TRBD2 | TRBJ2-3 | . | TRBV3-1/TRBV3-2 | 16 | TGTGCCAGCAGCCCTTCGGCACTAGCGGGCACAGATACGCAGTATTTT | CASSPSALAGTDTQYF
TRBD1 | TRBJ2-2 | . | TRBV5-6 | 13 | TGTGCCAGCAGCGACAGGGACACCGGGGAGCTGTTTTTT | CASSDRDTGELFF
TRBD1 | TRBJ1-5 | . | TRBV2 | 15 | TGTGCCAGCAGTCCCAACAGGGGAGGCAATCAGCCCCAGCATTTT | CASSPNRGGNQPQHF
. | TRBJ2-5 | . | TRBV5-6 | 15 | TGTGCCAGCAGCATGCTGGGGGCGACAGTTAGGACCCAGTACTTC | CASSMLGATVRTQYF
. | TRBJ2-2 | . | TRBV9 | 14 | TGTGCCAGCAGCGTAGCGGGGATTCCCGGGGAGCTGTTTTTT | CASSVAGIPGELFF
TRBD2 | TRBJ2-2 | . | TRBV9 | 15 | TGTGCCAGCAGCGAACTAGCGGGAGGGGCCGGGGAGCTGTTTTTT | CASSELAGGAGELFF
. | TRBJ2-3 | . | TRBV11-2 | 18 | TGTGCCAGCAGCTTAGAGGGCTTTCGCAGGGGGGCAGAAGATACGCAGTATTTT | CASSLEGFRRGAEDTQYF
. | TRBJ1-1 | . | TRBV3-1/TRBV3-2 | 14 | TGTGCCAGCAGCCGAAAAGGCCAAGGGGTTGCAGCTTTCTTT | CASSRKGQGVAAFF
. | TRBJ1-4 | . | TRBV7-9 | 15 | TGTGCCAGCACCAGACATGGGAGCGCCGGGGAAAAACTGTTTTTT | CASTRHGSAGEKLFF
TRBD2 | TRBJ2-7 | . | TRBV5-1 | 15 | TGCGCCAGCAGCCAGGGACTAGCGGGAGTTTACGAGCAGTACTTC | CASSQGLAGVYEQYF
. | TRBJ1-5 | . | TRBV2 | 13 | TGTGCCAGCAGAGGACCGGGGAATCAGCCCCAGCATTTT | CASRGPGNQPQHF
TRBD1 | TRBJ1-2 | . | TRBV5-1 | 16 | TGCGCCAGCAGCTTACCAGGACAGGCAGCATTCTATGGCTACACCTTC | CASSLPGQAAFYGYTF
TRBD1 | TRBJ2-1 | . | TRBV5-1 | 15 | TGCGCCAGCAGCCCGGGGACAGACTCCTACAATGAGCAGTTCTTC | CASSPGTDSYNEQFF
. | TRBJ1-2 | . | TRBV12-3/TRBV12-4 | 12 | TGTGCCAGCCAAGCGGTCGGCTATGGCTACACCTTC | CASQAVGYGYTF
TRBD1 | TRBJ1-1 | . | TRBV30 | 13 | TGTGCCTGGACTAAACGGGACAGAAATGAAGCTTTCTTT | CAWTKRDRNEAFF
. | TRBJ1-1 | . | TRBV9 | 15 | TGTGCCAGCAGCGCTGGGGGGGGCTGGGGCACTGAAGCTTTCTTT | CASSAGGGWGTEAFF
. | TRBJ2-1 | . | TRBV19 | 14 | TGTGCCAGTAGTATCCCGGACAGTTACAATGAGCAGTTCTTC | CASSIPDSYNEQFF
. | TRBJ2-1 | . | TRBV2 | 16 | TGTGCCAGCAGTGAGGGAGGGGGGACTTTTTACAATGAGCAGTTCTTC | CASSEGGGTFYNEQFF
TRBD1 | TRBJ2-3 | . | TRBV11-2 | 17 | TGTGCCAGCAGTACCCGGAACAGGGGGGTGAGCACAGATACGCAGTATTTT | CASSTRNRGVSTDTQYF
. | TRBJ2-3 | . | TRBV5-4 | 14 | TGTGCCAGCAGCCGTCAGGATATCGCAGATACGCAGTATTTT | CASSRQDIADTQYF
. | TRBJ2-7 | . | TRBV20-1 | 12 | TGCAGTGCTAGTCTAGACTCCTACGAGCAGTACTTC | CSASLDSYEQYF
TRBD1 | TRBJ1-6 | few | TRBV7-9 | 15 | TGTGCCAGCAGTCTAGGACAGGCGGCTAATTCACCCCTCCACTTT | CASSLGQAANSPLHF
. | TRBJ1-5 | . | TRBV6-5 | 15 | TGTGCCAGCAGAACAGGACAGTATAGCAATCAGCCCCAGCATTTT | CASRTGQYSNQPQHF
. | TRBJ1-1 | . | TRBV19 | 13 | TGTGCCAGTAGTATAGACAGTCTCACTGAAGCTTTCTTT | CASSIDSLTEAFF
. | TRBJ1-2 | . | TRBV6-4 | 14 | TGTGCCAGCAGCCAAGGAGGCCTAGGGTATGGCTACACCTTC | CASSQGGLGYGYTF
TRBD1 | TRBJ2-7 | . | TRBV19 | 11 | TGTGCCAGTGGGGACAGCTACGAGCAGTACTTC | CASGDSYEQYF
TRBD2 | TRBJ2-1 | . | TRBV6-5 | 15 | TGTGCCAGCATTCTTAGCGGGAGGGCCTCCAATGAGCAGTTCTTC | CASILSGRASNEQFF
. | TRBJ2-1 | few | TRBV7-9 | 14 | TGTGCCAGCAGCCACGACTATCGGGAGAATGAGCAGTTCTTC | CASSHDYRENEQFF